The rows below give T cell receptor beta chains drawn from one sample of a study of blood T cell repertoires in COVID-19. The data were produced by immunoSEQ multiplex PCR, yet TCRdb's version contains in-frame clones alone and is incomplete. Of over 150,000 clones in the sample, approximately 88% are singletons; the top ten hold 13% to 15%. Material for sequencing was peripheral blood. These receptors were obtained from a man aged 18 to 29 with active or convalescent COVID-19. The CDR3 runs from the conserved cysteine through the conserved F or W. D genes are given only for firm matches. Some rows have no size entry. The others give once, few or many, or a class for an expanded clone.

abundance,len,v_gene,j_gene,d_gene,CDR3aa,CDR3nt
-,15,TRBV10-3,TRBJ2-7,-,CAISAGTSHSYEQYF,TGTGCCATCAGTGCAGGGACATCTCACTCCTACGAGCAGTACTTC
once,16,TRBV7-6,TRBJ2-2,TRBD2,CASSSDTSGNTGELFF,TGTGCCAGCAGCTCAGATACTAGCGGGAACACCGGGGAGCTGTTTTTT
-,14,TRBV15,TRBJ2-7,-,CATSRSGGSYEQYF,TGTGCCACCAGCAGATCAGGGGGGTCCTACGAGCAGTACTTC
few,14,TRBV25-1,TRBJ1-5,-,CASSEYLADQPQHF,TGTGCCAGCAGTGAATACCTGGCGGATCAGCCCCAGCATTTT
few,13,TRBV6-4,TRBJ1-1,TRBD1,CASSATGGVEAFF,TGTGCCAGCAGCGCTACAGGGGGGGTTGAAGCTTTCTTT
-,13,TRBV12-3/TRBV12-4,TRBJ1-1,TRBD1,CAGDRDTNTEAFF,TGTGCGGGGGACAGGGATACAAACACTGAAGCTTTCTTT
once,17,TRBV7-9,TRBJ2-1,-,CASSSGQLDLLGNEQFF,TGTGCCAGCAGCTCTGGACAGTTAGACCTCCTGGGCAATGAGCAGTTCTTC
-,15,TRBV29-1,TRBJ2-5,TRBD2,CSVDSGGPLLETQYF,TGCAGCGTTGACAGCGGGGGGCCTCTCCTAGAGACCCAGTACTTC
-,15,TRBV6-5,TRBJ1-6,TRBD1,CASSTDRVYNSPLHF,TGTGCCAGCAGTACAGACAGGGTCTATAATTCACCCCTCCACTTT
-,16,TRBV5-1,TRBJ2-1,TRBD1,CASSPLRTGGEREQFF,TGCGCCAGCAGCCCCTTAAGGACAGGGGGAGAACGTGAGCAGTTCTTC
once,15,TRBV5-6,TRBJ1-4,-,CASSSRQALNEKLFF,TGTGCCAGCAGCTCCCGACAGGCACTTAATGAAAAACTGTTTTTT
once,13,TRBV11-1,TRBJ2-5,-,CASSLGRGGTQYF,TGTGCCAGCAGCTTAGGGCGGGGAGGGACCCAGTACTTC
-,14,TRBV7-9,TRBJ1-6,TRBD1,CASTAGQNNSPLHF,TGTGCCAGCACCGCGGGACAGAATAATTCACCCCTCCACTTT
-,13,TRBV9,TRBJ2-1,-,CASSTGDYGEQFF,TGTGCCAGCAGCACCGGGGATTACGGTGAGCAGTTCTTC
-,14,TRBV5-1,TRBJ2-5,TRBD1,CASSSFDRGETQYF,TGCGCCAGCAGCTCCTTCGACAGGGGAGAGACCCAGTACTTC
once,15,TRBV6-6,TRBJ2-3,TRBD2,CASGERGSSTDTQYF,TGTGCCAGCGGGGAGCGGGGGTCTAGCACAGATACGCAGTATTTT
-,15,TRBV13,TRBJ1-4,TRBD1,CASRGDRGGDEKLFF,TGTGCCAGCAGGGGAGACAGGGGAGGAGATGAAAAACTGTTTTTT
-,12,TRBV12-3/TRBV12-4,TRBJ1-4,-,CASSFSNEKLFF,TGTGCCAGCAGTTTTTCGAATGAAAAACTGTTTTTT
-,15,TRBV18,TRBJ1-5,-,CASSPRPEGNQPQHF,TGTGCCAGCTCACCTCGGCCAGAGGGTAATCAGCCCCAGCATTTT
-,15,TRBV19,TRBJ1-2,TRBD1,CASSNNPTGFDGYTF,TGTGCCAGTAGCAATAACCCGACAGGGTTCGATGGCTACACCTTC
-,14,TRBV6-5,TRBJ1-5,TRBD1,CASSSGTGNQPQHF,TGTGCCAGCAGTAGCGGGACAGGGAATCAGCCCCAGCATTTT
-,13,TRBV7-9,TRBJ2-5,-,CASSFVSQETQYF,TGTGCCAGCAGCTTTGTCAGCCAAGAGACCCAGTACTTC
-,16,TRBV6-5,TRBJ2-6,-,CASSYSRVPGANVLTF,TGTGCCAGCAGTTACTCGAGAGTACCTGGGGCCAACGTCCTGACTTTC
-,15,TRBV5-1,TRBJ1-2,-,CASSVMGLASYGYTF,TGCGCCAGCAGCGTGATGGGACTGGCAAGCTATGGCTACACCTTC
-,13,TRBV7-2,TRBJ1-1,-,CASSPQKNTEAFF,TGTGCCAGCAGCCCCCAGAAGAACACTGAAGCTTTCTTT
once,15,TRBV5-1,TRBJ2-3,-,CASSDPRGNTDTQYF,TGCGCCAGCAGCGACCCCCGAGGCAACACAGATACGCAGTATTTT
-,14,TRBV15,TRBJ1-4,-,CATSRPRQNEKLFF,TGTGCCACCAGCAGACCAAGACAGAATGAAAAACTGTTTTTT
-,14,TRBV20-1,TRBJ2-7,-,CSASFSGLTYEQYF,TGCAGTGCTAGTTTTTCAGGGCTTACCTACGAGCAGTACTTC
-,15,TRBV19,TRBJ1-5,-,CASSGGSPSYQPQHF,TGTGCCAGTAGTGGGGGCAGCCCATCTTATCAGCCCCAGCATTTT
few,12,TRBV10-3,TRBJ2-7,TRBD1,CAQGDSPYEQYF,TGTGCCCAAGGGGACAGTCCCTACGAGCAGTACTTC
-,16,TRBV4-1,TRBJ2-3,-,CASSQWGPGSTDTQYF,TGCGCCAGCAGCCAGTGGGGCCCTGGGAGCACAGATACGCAGTATTTT
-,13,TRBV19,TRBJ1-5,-,CASRQGRILPQHF,TGTGCCAGTAGGCAGGGCCGCATCCTGCCCCAGCATTTT
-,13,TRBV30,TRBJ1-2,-,CAWSADTNYGYTF,TGTGCCTGGAGTGCGGACACAAACTATGGCTACACCTTC
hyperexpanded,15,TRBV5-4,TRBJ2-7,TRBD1,CASSLTGTGAYEQYF,TGTGCCAGCAGCTTGACCGGGACAGGGGCCTACGAGCAGTACTTC
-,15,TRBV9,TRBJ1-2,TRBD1,CASSVYGTGFYGYTF,TGTGCCAGCAGCGTATACGGGACAGGGTTTTATGGCTACACCTTC
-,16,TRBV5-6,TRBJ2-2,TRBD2,CASSLGLALNTGELFF,TGTGCCAGCAGCCTGGGACTAGCGTTGAACACCGGGGAGCTGTTTTTT
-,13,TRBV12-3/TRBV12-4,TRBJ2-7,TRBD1,CASRKTGSYEQYF,TGTGCCAGCAGAAAGACAGGGTCCTACGAGCAGTACTTC
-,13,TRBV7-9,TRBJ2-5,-,CASSLGGGETQYF,TGTGCCAGCAGCTTAGGGGGCGGAGAGACCCAGTACTTC
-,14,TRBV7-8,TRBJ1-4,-,CASRRYATNEKLFF,TGTGCCAGCAGGAGATATGCAACTAATGAAAAACTGTTTTTT
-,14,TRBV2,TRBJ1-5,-,CASSEGAVWGLQHF,TGTGCCAGCAGTGAAGGGGCAGTCTGGGGGCTCCAGCATTTT
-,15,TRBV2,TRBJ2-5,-,CASSEDMQIQETQYF,TGTGCCAGCAGTGAAGATATGCAGATCCAAGAGACCCAGTACTTC
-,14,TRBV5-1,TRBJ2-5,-,CASSSGQLQETQYF,TGCGCCAGCAGCTCGGGACAACTCCAAGAGACCCAGTACTTC
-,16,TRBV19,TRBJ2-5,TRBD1,CASSIEPPGQQETQYF,TGTGCCAGTAGTATAGAACCCCCGGGACAGCAAGAGACCCAGTACTTC
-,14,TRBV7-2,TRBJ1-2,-,CASSLGGGDYGYTF,TGTGCCAGCAGCTTAGGGGGCGGGGACTATGGCTACACCTTC
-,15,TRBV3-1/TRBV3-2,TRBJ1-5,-,CASSPSGVNGQPQHF,TGTGCCAGCAGCCCCTCGGGGGTCAACGGACAGCCCCAGCATTTT
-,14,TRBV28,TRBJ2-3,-,CASSWSRDTDTQYF,TGTGCCAGCAGTTGGAGCCGGGACACAGATACGCAGTATTTT
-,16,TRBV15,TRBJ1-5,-,CATSRDRGRTDQPQHF,TGTGCCACCAGCAGAGATCGGGGTAGGACAGATCAGCCCCAGCATTTT
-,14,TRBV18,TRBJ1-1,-,CASSPQGLNTEAFF,TGTGCCAGCTCACCCCAGGGCCTGAACACTGAAGCTTTCTTT
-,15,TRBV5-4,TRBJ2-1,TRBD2,CASSLSGSNYNEQFF,TGTGCCAGCAGCTTAAGCGGGAGCAATTACAATGAGCAGTTCTTC
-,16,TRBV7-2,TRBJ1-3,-,CASSRDRGAAGNTIYF,TGTGCCAGCAGTAGAGACCGGGGGGCAGCCGGAAACACCATATATTTT
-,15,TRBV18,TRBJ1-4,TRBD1,CASSQQQGLNEKLFF,TGTGCCAGCTCACAACAACAGGGGCTTAATGAAAAACTGTTTTTT
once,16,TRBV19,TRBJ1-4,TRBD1,CASTRRPDRNNEKLFF,TGTGCCAGTACTAGACGACCGGACAGGAATAATGAAAAACTGTTTTTT
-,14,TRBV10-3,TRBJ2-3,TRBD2,CAIALAGDTDTQYF,TGTGCCATCGCGCTAGCGGGGGACACGGATACGCAGTATTTT
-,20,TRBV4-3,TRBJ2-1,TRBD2,CASSQGLAGRGSISYNEQFF,TGCGCCAGCAGCCAGGGGTTAGCGGGACGGGGTTCCATCTCCTACAATGAGCAGTTCTTC
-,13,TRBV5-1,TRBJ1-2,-,CASSNSLEYGYTF,TGCGCCAGCAGCAACAGCTTGGAATATGGCTACACCTTC
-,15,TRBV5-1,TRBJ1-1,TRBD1,CASSGQDRANTEAFF,TGCGCCAGCAGCGGCCAGGACAGGGCGAACACTGAAGCTTTCTTT
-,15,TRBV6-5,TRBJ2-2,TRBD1,CASRRQGSNTGELFF,TGTGCCAGCAGACGACAGGGATCGAACACCGGGGAGCTGTTTTTT
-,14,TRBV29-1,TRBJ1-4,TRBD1,CSVDGGTGAEKLFF,TGCAGCGTTGATGGAGGGACAGGGGCTGAAAAACTGTTTTTT
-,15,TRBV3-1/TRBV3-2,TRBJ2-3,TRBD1,CASSRGDRGTDTQYF,TGTGCCAGCAGCCGTGGGGACAGGGGCACAGATACGCAGTATTTT